The 17 T cell receptor beta chains listed next were all sequenced from one sample in a study of blood T cell repertoires in COVID-19. TCRdb keeps only in-frame clones here, not all; method: immunoSEQ multiplex PCR. The sample contains under 250,000 clones, approximately 90% of which appear only once. The sequencing sample was made of peripheral blood. The receptors originated from a woman aged 25 to 39 with COVID-19, enrolled during active disease.

The rearrangement links TRBV28 to TRBJ2-7; 12 nucleotides line up with TRBD2. The CDR3 is 14 amino acids. The junction had 2 bases not matched to a gene; V was cut back by 3 bases and J by 5 bases. Germline V CDR1 and CDR2: MDHEN, SYDVKM. The CDR3: CASSFGLAGNEQYF. CDR3 coding DNA: TGTGCCAGCAGTTTCGGACTAGCGGGGAACGAGCAGTACTTC.

The chain combines TRBV29-1 with TRBJ2-2; 9 bases are a match to TRBD2. After removal of 4 bases from V and 5 bases from J, the junction contained 5 bases not matched to a gene. Germline values: CDR1 SQVTM, CDR2 ANQGSEA. This CDR3 comprises 14 residues. This CDR3 reads CSVGLAGETGELFF. CDR3 in DNA: TGCAGCGTTGGTTTAGCGGGAGAAACCGGGGAGCTGTTTTTT.

The DNA of the CDR3 is TGTGCCAGCAGTGCCTCGACAGGGGGACAAGAGACCCAGTACTTC. This translates into CASSASTGGQETQYF. The chain uses TRBV25-1 and TRBJ2-5, with TRBD1 identical over 9 bases. This CDR3 comprises 15 residues. Looked up from germline, CDR1 is MGHDK and CDR2 is SYGVNS. Trimming took 4 bases from V and 2 from J; bases not matched to a gene: 5.

This chain uses TRBV5-1 with TRBJ2-7; a possible D gene is TRBD2 (5 bases). Deletions cut 0 bases from V and 6 bases from J, with 7 bases between. The CDR3 covers 12 residues. Germline lookup yields CDR1 SGHRS and CDR2 YFSETQ. The CDR3 DNA reads TGCGCCAGCAGCTTGGGAGGAGGCGAGCAGTACTTC. It is translated as CASSLGGGEQYF. Using reference TRBV5-1 and TRBJ2-7 for the parts outside the CDR3, the full variable domain is KAGVTQTPRYLIKTRGQQVTLSCSPISGHRSVSWYQQTPGQGLQFLFEYFSETQRNKGNFPGRFSGRQFSNSRSEMNVSTLELGDSALYLCASSLGGGEQYFGPGTRLTVT.

This chain joins TRBV5-6 and TRBJ2-1; D is undetermined. Looked up from germline, CDR1 is SGHDT and CDR2 is YYEEEE. V lost 7 bases and J 3 bases, leaving 17 bases between the germline ends. The CDR3 sequence is 15 residues long. Here the CDR3 reads CASYRDKSHYNEQFF. CDR3 in DNA: TGTGCCAGCTATCGTGACAAGAGTCACTACAATGAGCAGTTCTTC.

The chain couples TRBV3-1 (or the pseudogene TRBV3-2) to TRBJ1-5; D unclear. The CDR3 runs 13 residues. Looked up from germline, CDR1 is LGHDT and CDR2 is YNNKEL (reference sequence). V was cut by 0 bases and J by 5 bases, with 5 bases left in between. This CDR3 reads CASSQDRDQPQHF. DNA of the CDR3: TGTGCCAGCAGCCAAGATCGTGATCAGCCCCAGCATTTT.

The chain carries TRBV13 and TRBJ1-1, with D unresolved. Trimming removed 3 bases from V and 0 bases from J, with 8 bases in between. From germline, CDR1 is PRHDT and CDR2 FYEKMQ (reference sequence). CDR3 length: 14 amino acids. The CDR3 sequence: CASSLNRVNTEAFF. CDR3 nucleotide sequence: TGTGCCAGCAGCTTGAACAGAGTGAACACTGAAGCTTTCTTT.

This clone was seen a handful of times. This chain connects TRBV28 to TRBJ1-6, with D unresolved. The germline V gene has CDR1 MDHEN and CDR2 SYDVKM. With 5 bases removed from V and 8 bases from J, the gap between germline ends came to 16 bases. This CDR3 is 15 amino acids long. CDR3 region: CASSTPAGVDSPLHF. The DNA of the CDR3 is TGTGCCAGCAGTACCCCCGCCGGGGTAGATTCACCCCTCCACTTT.

J is TRBJ2-1 and V is TRBV28; TRBD1 agrees at 9 bases. CDR3 length: 13 amino acids. CDR1 is MDHEN and CDR2 is SYDVKM in the germline V gene. V trimming: 8 bases; J trimming: 9 bases; junction bases outside the gene matches: 8. CDR3 protein: CASGNRGLGEQFF. The CDR3 region has the DNA TGTGCCAGCGGCAACAGGGGGCTGGGTGAGCAGTTCTTC.

This clone was counted a single time. The V call is TRBV7-2, the J call TRBJ1-1; 10 nucleotides line up with TRBD1. The CDR3 runs 19 residues. CDR1 is SGHTA and CDR2 is FQGNSA in the germline V gene. Losses at the gene ends were 1 base for V and 0 bases for J; bases not matched to a gene: 11. In DNA, the CDR3 is TGTGCCAGCAGCTTAGGGGGACGACAGGGGGCCGAAATGAACACTGAAGCTTTCTTT. Protein sequence: CASSLGGRQGAEMNTEAFF.

V is TRBV4-3 and J is TRBJ1-4; perhaps TRBD1 as D (5 bases). V was pared by 0 bases and J by 5 bases, with 10 bases between. CDR3 length: 15 residues. The germline gives CDR1 LGHNA, CDR2 YSLEER. The CDR3 loop is CASSQDPGWNEKLFF. The CDR3 bases are TGCGCCAGCAGCCAAGACCCAGGGTGGAATGAAAAACTGTTTTTT.

On this clone: At one of its ends the junction is not consistent with the germline gene, which may arise from a read error. The V call is TRBV15, the J call TRBJ2-7; tentatively, D is TRBD1 (6 bases). This CDR3 is built from 15 residues. The germline V gene has CDR1 LNHNV and CDR2 YYDKDF (reference sequence). This chain's CDR3 is CAASRERGQSEEQYF. CDR3 nucleotide sequence: TGTGCCGCCAGCAGAGAAAGAGGACAGAGCGAAGAGCAGTACTTC.

V and J are TRBV11-2 and TRBJ2-1; D is uncertain. V gave up 2 bases and J gave up 1 base, with 15 bases separating them. Germline-derived CDR1 and CDR2 are SGHAT and FQNNGV. This CDR3 is built from 17 residues. CDR3 sequence (DNA): TGTGCCAGCAGCTTAAGGAGACGGGTCATTTCCTACAATGAGCAGTTCTTC. Translation gives CASSLRRRVISYNEQFF.

The chain combines TRBV4-2 with TRBJ2-7, with 11 nucleotides matching TRBD1. There are 16 residues in the CDR3. CDR1 is LGHNA and CDR2 is YNFKEQ in the germline V gene. Losses at the gene ends were 1 base for V and 4 bases for J; bases not matched to a gene: 6. The CDR3 here is CASSQGVGQGAYEQYF. Here the CDR3 DNA reads TGTGCCAGCAGCCAAGGGGTCGGACAGGGGGCTTACGAGCAGTACTTC.

This clone was detected only once. The chain carries TRBV27 and TRBJ2-1; 8 nucleotides match TRBD2. CDR1 and CDR2 from the germline V gene are MNHEY and SMNVEV (reference sequence). Trimming cost V 6 bases and J 5 bases; bases outside gene matches: 6. The CDR3 covers 14 residues. The CDR3 sequence is CASRLAGTNNEQFF. Here the CDR3 DNA reads TGTGCCAGCAGGTTAGCGGGAACCAACAATGAGCAGTTCTTC.

The rearrangement uses TRBV4-2 and TRBJ2-5; 8 nucleotides line up with TRBD2. The CDR3 covers 16 residues. Germline V gene sequence: CDR1 LGHNA, CDR2 YNFKEQ. V was clipped by 1 base and J by 5 bases; unmatched bases: 9. CDR3 residues: CASSQVVREVGETQYF. The CDR3 DNA reads as TGTGCCAGCAGCCAAGTGGTGCGGGAGGTTGGGGAGACCCAGTACTTC.

The gene calls are TRBV10-3 and TRBJ2-3, with TRBD2 identical over 11 bases. Germline lookup yields CDR1 ENHRY and CDR2 SYGVKD. V lost 4 bases to trimming and J lost 2 bases; unmatched junction nucleotides: 5. There are 16 residues in the CDR3. CDR3 DNA sequence: TGTGCCATCAGTGCCACTAGCGGGGGTTACACAGATACGCAGTATTTT. Amino acids: CAISATSGGYTDTQYF.